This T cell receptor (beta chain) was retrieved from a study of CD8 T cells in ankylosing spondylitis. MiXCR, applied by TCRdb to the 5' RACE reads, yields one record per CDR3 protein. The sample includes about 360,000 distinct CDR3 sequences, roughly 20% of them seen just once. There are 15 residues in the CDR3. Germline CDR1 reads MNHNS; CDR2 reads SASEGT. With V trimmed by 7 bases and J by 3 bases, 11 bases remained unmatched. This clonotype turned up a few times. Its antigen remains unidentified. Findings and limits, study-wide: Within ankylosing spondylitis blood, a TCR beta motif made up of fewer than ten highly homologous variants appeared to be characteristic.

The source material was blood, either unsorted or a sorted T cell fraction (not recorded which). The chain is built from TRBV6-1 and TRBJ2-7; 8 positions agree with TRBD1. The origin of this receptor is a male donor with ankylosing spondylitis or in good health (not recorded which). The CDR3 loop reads CASKEGQGEGYEQYF. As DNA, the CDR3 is TGTGCCAGCAAAGAAGGACAGGGCGAAGGCTACGAGCAGTACTTC.